The clone carrying this T cell receptor (beta chain) was recorded at least ten times. Its antigen is unknown. This CDR3 has 14 amino acids. Germline-derived CDR1 and CDR2 are SGHTA and FQGNSA. V lost 2 bases and J lost 0, with 7 bases in between. This sample is part of a study of human T cells and chemical hapten exposure. Study-level information: Investigators sensitized approximately 2 cm by approximately 2 cm of upper inner arm skin with 2% DPC. Patch testing placed 0.01% DPC on the upper back, with readings at 6 days.

Using its own MiXCR run on the RACE reads, TCRdb lists one record per CDR3 protein. Of about 380,000 distinct CDR3 sequences in the sample, 4.8% were seen once. Time point specified: patch test 1, 2 weeks after DPC sensitization. Treatment denoted: therapeutic diphenylcyclopropenone sensitization with weekly scalp DPC. Study-level results: Sensitization with DPC brought no change to TCRs above 1 in 1000 in frequency.

J is TRBJ1-1 and V is TRBV7-2, with no clear D. The sequence came from a woman aged 50 to 65 with alopecia areata. Some clones in this sample may be carry-over from other donors' samples. The sample in question was whole blood, obtained in connection with sensitization to the hapten diphenylcyclopropenone (DPC). CDR3 loop: CASSLFGMNTEAFF. DNA for the CDR3: TGTGCCAGCAGCTTATTCGGCATGAACACTGAAGCTTTCTTT.